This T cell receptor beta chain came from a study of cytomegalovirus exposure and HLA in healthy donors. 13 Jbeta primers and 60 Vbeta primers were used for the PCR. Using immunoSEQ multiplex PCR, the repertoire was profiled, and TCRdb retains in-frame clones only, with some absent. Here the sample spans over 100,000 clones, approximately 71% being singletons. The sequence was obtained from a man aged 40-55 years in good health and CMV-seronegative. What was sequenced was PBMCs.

CDR3 protein: CASSRQGASGTDTQYF. Here the CDR3 DNA reads TGCGCCAGCAGTAGACAGGGGGCGAGTGGTACAGATACGCAGTATTTT. The rearrangement uses TRBV5-1 and TRBJ2-3; 10 bases agree with TRBD1. CDR1 is SGHRS and CDR2 is YFSETQ in the germline V gene. V trimming: 5 bases; J trimming: 3 bases; junction bases outside the gene matches: 9. This CDR3 comprises 16 residues. Together with reference TRBV5-1 and TRBJ2-3, the CDR3 gives the full variable domain: KAGVTQTPRYLIKTRGQQVTLSCSPISGHRSVSWYQQTPGQGLQFLFEYFSETQRNKGNFPGRFSGRQFSNSRSEMNVSTLELGDSALYLCASSRQGASGTDTQYFGPGTRLTVL.